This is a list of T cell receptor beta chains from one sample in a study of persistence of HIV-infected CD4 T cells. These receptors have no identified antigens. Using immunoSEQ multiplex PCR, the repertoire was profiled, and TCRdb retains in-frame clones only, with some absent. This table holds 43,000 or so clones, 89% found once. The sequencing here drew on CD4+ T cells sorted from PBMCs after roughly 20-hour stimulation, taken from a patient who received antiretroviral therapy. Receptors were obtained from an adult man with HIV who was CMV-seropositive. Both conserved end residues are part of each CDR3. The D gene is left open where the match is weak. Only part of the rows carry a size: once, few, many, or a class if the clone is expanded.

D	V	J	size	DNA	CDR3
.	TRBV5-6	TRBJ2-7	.	TGTGCCAGCAGCTTCAGGGTCGATCCTACAGGGAGGCTTTCCTACGAGCAGTACTTC	CASSFRVDPTGRLSYEQYF
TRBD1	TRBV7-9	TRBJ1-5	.	TGTGCCAGCAGCTTTGACAGGGATCAGCCCCAGCATTTT	CASSFDRDQPQHF
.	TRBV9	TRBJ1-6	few	TGTGCCAGCAGCTCAGGGGATAGGTCTAATTCACCCCTCCACTTT	CASSSGDRSNSPLHF
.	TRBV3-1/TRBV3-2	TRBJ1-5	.	TGTGCCAGCAGCCAAGCCCCGCAGGGGCCCCAGCATTTT	CASSQAPQGPQHF
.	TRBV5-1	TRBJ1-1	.	TGCGCCAGCAGCCCAGCCCCCAATCGGGGCACTGAAGCTTTCTTT	CASSPAPNRGTEAFF
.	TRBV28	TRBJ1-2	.	TGTGCCAGCAGTTTACGGGGGATCGGCGGCTACACCTTC	CASSLRGIGGYTF
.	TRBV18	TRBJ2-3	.	TGTGCCAGCTCACCACTACAGGGCGGCGGCACAGATACGCAGTATTTT	CASSPLQGGGTDTQYF
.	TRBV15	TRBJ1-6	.	TGTGCCACCAGCAGACCTTCTGTGGGAGATTCACCCCTCCACTTT	CATSRPSVGDSPLHF
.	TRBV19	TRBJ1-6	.	TGTGCCAGTAGTATCTTAAACAGGGAACACTCACCCCTCCACTTT	CASSILNREHSPLHF
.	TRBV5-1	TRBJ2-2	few	TGCGCCAGCATACTCAAGGACGCCGGGGAGCTGTTTTTT	CASILKDAGELFF
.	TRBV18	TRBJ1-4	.	TGTGCCAGCTCGGAACGATCTAATGAAAAACTGTTTTTT	CASSERSNEKLFF
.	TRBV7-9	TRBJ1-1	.	TGTGCCAGCAGCTCCCAGGGTGTTCAGACTGAAGCTTTCTTT	CASSSQGVQTEAFF
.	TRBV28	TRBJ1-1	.	TGTGCCAGCAGTTCGACAGATGAAGCTTTCTTT	CASSSTDEAFF
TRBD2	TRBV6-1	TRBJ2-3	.	TGTGCCAGCAGTGAAGAGGCTAGCGGAGATACGCAGTATTTT	CASSEEASGDTQYF
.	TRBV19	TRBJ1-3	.	TGTGCCAGTAGTGACAGGATAGCTCCGAACACCATATATTTT	CASSDRIAPNTIYF
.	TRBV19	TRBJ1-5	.	TGTGCCAGTAGTACAGGACAGATCTATAGCAATCAGCCCCAGCATTTT	CASSTGQIYSNQPQHF
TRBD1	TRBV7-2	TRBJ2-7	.	TGTGCCAGCAGCTTTGTGGGGGACAGGGGAGGCTACGAGCAGTACTTC	CASSFVGDRGGYEQYF
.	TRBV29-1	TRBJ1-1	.	TGCAGCGTCGGTGGGGTAAACACTGAAGCTTTCTTT	CSVGGVNTEAFF
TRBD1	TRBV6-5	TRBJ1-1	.	TGTGCCAGCAGTTACTACAGGGGCACTGAAGCTTTCTTT	CASSYYRGTEAFF
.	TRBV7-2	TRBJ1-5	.	TGTGCCAGCAGCCATAACACAGGGACTGCGCCCCAGCATTTT	CASSHNTGTAPQHF
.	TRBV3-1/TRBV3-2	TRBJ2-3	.	TGTGCCAGCAGCCTGAGGGAGACAGATACGCAGTATTTT	CASSLRETDTQYF
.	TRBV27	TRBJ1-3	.	TGTGCCAGCAGTTTGAGGGGGACTGGAAACACCATATATTTT	CASSLRGTGNTIYF
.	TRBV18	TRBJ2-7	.	TGTGCCAGCTCACCAAGAGGGTCAAGGAACGAGCAGTACTTC	CASSPRGSRNEQYF
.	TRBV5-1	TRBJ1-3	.	TGCGCCAGCAGCCTAATGACGGGGGTCTCTGGAAACACCATATATTTT	CASSLMTGVSGNTIYF
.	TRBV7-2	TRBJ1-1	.	TGTGCCAGCAGCTTAGTGGACACAGAGAAAGCTTTCTTT	CASSLVDTEKAFF
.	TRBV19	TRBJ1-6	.	TGTGCCAGTAGTCCCGTACCCGGTTCACCCCTCCACTTT	CASSPVPGSPLHF